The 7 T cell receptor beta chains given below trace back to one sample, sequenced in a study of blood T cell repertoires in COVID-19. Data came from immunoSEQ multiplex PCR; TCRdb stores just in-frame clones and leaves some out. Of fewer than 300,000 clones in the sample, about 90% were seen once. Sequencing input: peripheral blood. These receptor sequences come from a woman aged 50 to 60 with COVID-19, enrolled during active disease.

The CDR3 nucleotides are TGTGCCATCGGGGAGGCGGGGGAAAAACTGTTTTTT. Its protein product is CAIGEAGEKLFF. The chain joins TRBV10-3 to TRBJ1-4; D is uncertain. The CDR3 totals 12 residues. Trimming stripped 8 bases from V and 8 bases from J, with 12 bases between. Germline CDR1 and CDR2: ENHRY and SYGVKD.

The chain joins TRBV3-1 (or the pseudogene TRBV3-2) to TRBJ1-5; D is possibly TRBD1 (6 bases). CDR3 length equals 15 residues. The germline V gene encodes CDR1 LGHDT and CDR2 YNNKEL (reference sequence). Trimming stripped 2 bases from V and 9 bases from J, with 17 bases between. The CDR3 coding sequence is TGTGCCAGCAGCCAATCCCGGCAGGGGCGATCGCCCCAGCATTTT. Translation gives CASSQSRQGRSPQHF.

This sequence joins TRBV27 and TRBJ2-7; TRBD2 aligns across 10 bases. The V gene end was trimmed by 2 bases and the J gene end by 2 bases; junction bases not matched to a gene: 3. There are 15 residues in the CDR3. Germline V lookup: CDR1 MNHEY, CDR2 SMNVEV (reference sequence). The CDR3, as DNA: TGTGCCAGCAGTTTAGGTAGCGGGGGGACCTACGAGCAGTACTTC. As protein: CASSLGSGGTYEQYF.

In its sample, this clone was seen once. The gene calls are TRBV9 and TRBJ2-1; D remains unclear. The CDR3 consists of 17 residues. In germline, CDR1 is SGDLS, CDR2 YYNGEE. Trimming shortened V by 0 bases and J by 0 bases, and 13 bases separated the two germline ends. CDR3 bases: TGTGCCAGCAGCGTAGGTGGGCGCCCCCGCTCCTACAATGAGCAGTTCTTC. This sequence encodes CASSVGGRPRSYNEQFF.

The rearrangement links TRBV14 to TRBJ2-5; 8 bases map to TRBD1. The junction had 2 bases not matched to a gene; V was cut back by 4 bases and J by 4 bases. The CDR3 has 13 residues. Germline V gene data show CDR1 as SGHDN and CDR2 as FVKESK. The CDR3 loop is CASSLQGAETQYF. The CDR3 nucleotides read TGTGCCAGCAGCCTCCAGGGGGCAGAGACCCAGTACTTC.

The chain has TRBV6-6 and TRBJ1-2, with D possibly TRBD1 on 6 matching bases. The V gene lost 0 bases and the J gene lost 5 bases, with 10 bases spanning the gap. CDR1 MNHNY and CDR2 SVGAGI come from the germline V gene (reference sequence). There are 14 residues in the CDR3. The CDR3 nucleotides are TGTGCCAGCAGTTACTCGAACCAGGGGTATGGCTACACCTTC. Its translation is CASSYSNQGYGYTF.

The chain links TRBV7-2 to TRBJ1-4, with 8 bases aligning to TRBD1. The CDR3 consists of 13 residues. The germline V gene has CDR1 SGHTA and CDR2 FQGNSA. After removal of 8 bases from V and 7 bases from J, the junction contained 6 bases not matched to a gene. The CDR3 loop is CASARGPGEKLFF. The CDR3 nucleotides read TGTGCCAGCGCCAGGGGGCCGGGTGAAAAACTGTTTTTT.